Listed below are T cell receptor beta chains from one sample, sequenced in a study of beta chain features in type 1 diabetes. Measured with immunoSEQ multiplex PCR; TCRdb has only the in-frame clones, and not every one. The sample has under 350,000 clones, 24% seen once. The sample consisted of naive CD4+ T cells from blood. The receptors come from a woman under 40 with type 1 diabetes. Each CDR3 is given with its conserved first and last residue. The D gene is left open where the match is weak. Clone size is not always given. Where it is, it says once, few, many or a class for expanded clones.

d_gene	abundance	j_gene	v_gene	CDR3nt	CDR3aa
.	few	TRBJ1-1	TRBV18	TGTGCCAGCTCACCCGCTAGATCGATGAACACTGAAGCTTTCTTT	CASSPARSMNTEAFF
.	.	TRBJ2-1	TRBV5-1	TGCGCCAGCAGCTTGAACATCTACAATGAGCAGTTCTTC	CASSLNIYNEQFF
TRBD2	.	TRBJ2-3	TRBV19	TGTGCCAGTACCCCGGGACTAGCGGACACAGATACGCAGTATTTT	CASTPGLADTDTQYF
TRBD2	few	TRBJ2-1	TRBV4-2	TGTGCCAGCAGCCAAGGTCCTAGCGGGAGGAACTTTTACTACAATGAGCAGTTCTTC	CASSQGPSGRNFYYNEQFF
.	.	TRBJ2-7	TRBV7-2	TGTGCCAGCAGCTTCGGGACTTGGAGCTCCTACGAGCAGTACTTC	CASSFGTWSSYEQYF
TRBD2	few	TRBJ2-1	TRBV4-1	TGCGCCAGCAGGCTTACCCTAGCGGGAGGGCCTAGGTTCTTC	CASRLTLAGGPRFF
TRBD1	few	TRBJ2-2	TRBV9	TGTGCCAGCAGCCCCAGGACAGGGAACGCGAACACCGGGGAGCTGTTTTTT	CASSPRTGNANTGELFF
.	.	TRBJ1-5	TRBV18	TGTGCCAGCTCACTGTCGAATCAGCCCCAGCATTTT	CASSLSNQPQHF
.	few	TRBJ2-7	TRBV5-1	TGCGCCAGCAGCTTCCTTCAGGGGTCATCCTACGAGCAGTACTTC	CASSFLQGSSYEQYF
.	.	TRBJ1-1	TRBV30	TGTGCCTGGAGATTCGACACTGAAGCTTTCTTT	CAWRFDTEAFF
TRBD2	.	TRBJ2-3	TRBV7-3	TGTGCCAGCAGCTTATATACTAGCGGGAGAACAGATACGCAGTATTTT	CASSLYTSGRTDTQYF
.	few	TRBJ1-1	TRBV5-1	TGCGCCAGCAGCTTGGGGCCTCCAGGACCCCCGGGAACTGAAGCTTTCTTT	CASSLGPPGPPGTEAFF
.	once	TRBJ1-4	TRBV28	TGTGCCAGCAGGAGAAGAGGTGAAAAACTGTTTTTT	CASRRRGEKLFF
TRBD2	.	TRBJ2-3	TRBV30	TGTGCCTGGAGGCGCTTCGGGAGGCGGCACACAGATACGCAGTATTTT	CAWRRFGRRHTDTQYF
.	few	TRBJ2-1	TRBV5-1	TGCGCCAGCAGCACCGGGACTCCTTACAATGAGCAGTTCTTC	CASSTGTPYNEQFF
.	few	TRBJ2-2	TRBV11-2	TGTGCCAGCAGCTTAAGTCAGGGGACCACCGGGGAGCTGTTTTTT	CASSLSQGTTGELFF
.	.	TRBJ2-1	TRBV28	TGTGCCAGCAGTTTATTTATCGGGGTTGGATCGGACAATGAGCAGTTCTTC	CASSLFIGVGSDNEQFF
.	few	TRBJ2-5	TRBV7-2	TGTGCCAGCAGCTTAGAGTGGGACTGGGCGGACTTC	CASSLEWDWADF
.	.	TRBJ2-5	TRBV2	TGTGCCAGCATTTCGCTAGGGGGGACCCAGTACTTC	CASISLGGTQYF
TRBD1	.	TRBJ1-2	TRBV30	TGTGCCTGGAGGCTGAAGACAGGGAATAACTATGGCTACACCTTC	CAWRLKTGNNYGYTF
.	.	TRBJ1-2	TRBV9	TGTGCCAGCAGCAGGCGGGAGGGGACTAACTATGGCTACACCTTC	CASSRREGTNYGYTF
TRBD2	.	TRBJ2-5	TRBV30	TGTGCCTGGCTCACGGCTAGCGGGAGTTTAACGGAGACCCAGTACTTC	CAWLTASGSLTETQYF
.	few	TRBJ2-1	TRBV19	TGTGCCAGTAGCGGGAACTACAATGAGCAGTTCTTC	CASSGNYNEQFF
.	.	TRBJ2-1	TRBV1	TGCACCAGCAGCCAAAATGGGAGGTTCAAAGAAGGAGCTCTTAGCCATGAGCAGTTCTTC	CTSSQNGRFKEGALSHEQFF
TRBD1	few	TRBJ2-7	TRBV28	TGTGCCAGCAGTTCGGGACAGGGGATAGGGTACGAGCAGTACTTC	CASSSGQGIGYEQYF
TRBD1	few	TRBJ2-1	TRBV11-3	TGTGCCAGCAGCACCCAGGGGGCTGAAAATGAGCAGTTCTTC	CASSTQGAENEQFF
TRBD2	.	TRBJ2-1	TRBV29-1	TGCAGCGTAATAAAAGGACTAGCGCGCGAGCAGTTCTTC	CSVIKGLAREQFF
TRBD1	.	TRBJ2-7	TRBV19	TGTGCCAGTAGTCAACAGGGGGTGCCCTACGAGCAGTACTTC	CASSQQGVPYEQYF
.	few	TRBJ2-2	TRBV29-1	TGCAGCGTTGGGGCGAAGACCGGGGAGCTGTTTTTT	CSVGAKTGELFF
.	.	TRBJ2-1	TRBV25-1	TGTGCCAGCACGGGAAGCGGCTACAATGAGCAGTTCTTC	CASTGSGYNEQFF
TRBD1	few	TRBJ2-2	TRBV7-9	TGTGCCAGCAGCTCGGACAGGCCTACGAACACCGGGGAGCTGTTTTTT	CASSSDRPTNTGELFF
.	few	TRBJ2-1	TRBV7-9	TGTGCCAGCACCGGCCGAGAGCGCCCTGAGCAGTTCTTC	CASTGRERPEQFF
.	.	TRBJ1-4	TRBV4-1	TGCGCCAGCAGCCAAGGCGATGCTGCAACTAATGAAAAACTGTTTTTT	CASSQGDAATNEKLFF
TRBD2	few	TRBJ2-1	TRBV9	TGTGCCAGCAGCGCGTTCACTAGCGGTTACAATGAGCAGTTCTTC	CASSAFTSGYNEQFF
.	few	TRBJ1-2	TRBV9	TGTGCCAGCAGCGTAGATCCGGGAGGTGGCTACACCTTC	CASSVDPGGGYTF
.	few	TRBJ2-7	TRBV6-5	TGTGCCAGCAGTTACTTGGCGGCGACCGAGCAGTACTTC	CASSYLAATEQYF
.	.	TRBJ2-1	TRBV4-1	TGCGCCAGCAGCCCCTCCGCAGGGTTTCTATCTTACAATGAGCAGTTCTTC	CASSPSAGFLSYNEQFF
TRBD2	once	TRBJ2-3	TRBV28	TGTGCCAGCAGTTCCTCAGGTAGCGGGAGAACAGATACGCAGTATTTT	CASSSSGSGRTDTQYF
TRBD1	.	TRBJ2-5	TRBV29-1	TGCAGCGTTGAACGGGACAGGGCATTGGAGACCCAGTACTTC	CSVERDRALETQYF
.	few	TRBJ1-5	TRBV28	TGTGCCAGCAGTTTGGTGAACAGGGCCCCAAGAGGTAATGGAGTCGATCAGCCCCAGCATTTT	CASSLVNRAPRGNGVDQPQHF
.	.	TRBJ1-5	TRBV30	TGTGCCTGGAGTCCAAGAGGACAGCGCAATCAGCCCCAGCATTTT	CAWSPRGQRNQPQHF
TRBD2	few	TRBJ2-5	TRBV10-3	TGTGCCACGGGGACTAGCGGAGATCATGGGGAGACCCAGTACTTC	CATGTSGDHGETQYF
.	.	TRBJ2-3	TRBV29-1	TGCAGCGTTTTCCCGGGAGCGAGCACAGATACGCAGTATTTT	CSVFPGASTDTQYF
.	once	TRBJ2-1	TRBV27	TGTGCCAGCAGTTCGGCTAGCGCTTTGGATGAGCAGTTCTTC	CASSSASALDEQFF
TRBD2	few	TRBJ2-1	TRBV30	TGTGCCTGGAGTGGACTAGCGGGAGTCTACAATGAGCAGTTCTTC	CAWSGLAGVYNEQFF
.	.	TRBJ2-1	TRBV2	TGTGCCAGCAACCCACAGGGAATTTCCTACAATGAGCAGTTCTTC	CASNPQGISYNEQFF
TRBD2	few	TRBJ2-1	TRBV10-3	TGTGCCATCAGTGATATAGCGGGAGGTCTTAGTGAGCAGTTCTTC	CAISDIAGGLSEQFF
.	few	TRBJ2-3	TRBV4-1	TGCGCCAGCAGCCACCCCCGGTCCACAGATACGCAGTATTTT	CASSHPRSTDTQYF
.	.	TRBJ2-1	TRBV6-6	TGTGCCAGCAGCCCTACCGGGATCGAGCAGTTCTTC	CASSPTGIEQFF
TRBD1	.	TRBJ1-5	TRBV6-5	TGTGCCAGCAGCTCGGGACAGGGAAACGGTCAGCCCCAGCATTTT	CASSSGQGNGQPQHF
TRBD2	.	TRBJ2-5	TRBV29-1	TGCAGCGTCCAAGGGACTAGCGGAGGGGGGCCCCAGTACTTC	CSVQGTSGGGPQYF
TRBD1	few	TRBJ2-7	TRBV11-2	TGTGCCAGCAGCTCACAGGGGGGATTTTCCTACGAGCAGTACTTC	CASSSQGGFSYEQYF
.	.	TRBJ2-1	TRBV5-4	TGTGCCAGCAGCTCCGGGGGCTCCTACAATGAGCAGTTCTTC	CASSSGGSYNEQFF
TRBD1	few	TRBJ1-5	TRBV7-8	TGTGCCAGCAGCTTCGGCAGGGGGAAGTGGAGCAATCAGCCCCAGCATTTT	CASSFGRGKWSNQPQHF
.	.	TRBJ1-2	TRBV19	TGTGCCAGTAGTGTACCGGGACAAGGCTATGGCTACACCTTC	CASSVPGQGYGYTF
.	few	TRBJ1-1	TRBV7-9	TGTGCCAGCAGGCGAGGAGAAGGGGCTGAAGCTTTCTTT	CASRRGEGAEAFF
.	few	TRBJ2-2	TRBV30	TGTGCCTGGGCCCGTAGAAGGGGGAACACCGGGGAGCTGTTTTTT	CAWARRRGNTGELFF
TRBD2	.	TRBJ2-1	TRBV6-5	TGTGCCAGCAGTTTGACTAGCGGGAGTCACAATGAGCAGTTCTTC	CASSLTSGSHNEQFF